The 21 T cell receptor beta chains below all came from one sample that was sequenced in a study of identical twins (TCRdb year 2016). The protocol used for the library was 5' RACE. The listed sequencing device is Illumina HiSeq 2000. TCRdb passed the public sequencing reads through fastp at Q25 and MiXCR, retaining productive beta sequences. Identical CDR3 proteins give one entry, which carries the most common genes and DNA. This sample lists a few hundred thousand distinct CDR3 sequences; approximately 10% were detected once. The top ten constitute around 3.1% of the sample. This sample was also put to use in a study of yellow fever vaccine responses in identical twins.

The source material was PBMCs. The receptors were gathered from a woman in her late teens or twenties in good health.

The chain combines TRBV20-1 with TRBJ2-3; a weak D match, TRBD2 (6 bases). The CDR3 spans 14 residues. Germline assignment: CDR1 DFQATT and CDR2 SNEGSKA (reference sequence). The chain's CDR3 is CRPLGASGTDTQYF. The CDR3, as DNA: TGCAGGCCGTTGGGTGCTAGCGGCACAGATACGCAGTATTTT.

This clonotype was found many times. The chain joins TRBV11-2 to TRBJ2-1; D not resolved. This CDR3 has 14 residues. Deletions cut 5 bases from V and 4 bases from J, with 12 bases between. Germline-derived CDR1 and CDR2 are SGHAT and FQNNGV. CDR3 DNA sequence: TGTGCCAGCAGCCCGGATACAGCATACAATGAGCAGTTCTTC. Protein product: CASSPDTAYNEQFF.

This clonotype was detected only a few times. The rearrangement links TRBV7-9 to TRBJ2-7; 7 nucleotides line up with TRBD2. J was trimmed by 7 bases and V by 1 base; bases with no gene match: 16. CDR3 length: 17 amino acids. CDR1 and CDR2 from the germline V gene are SEHNR and FQNEAQ (reference sequence). This CDR3 is CASSLVAGDGIGKEQYF. CDR3 DNA sequence: TGTGCCAGCAGCTTAGTGGCGGGGGACGGGATTGGAAAAGAGCAGTACTTC.

The chain joins TRBV7-2 to TRBJ2-3, with TRBD1 identical over 7 bases. The trim removed 4 bases at V and 2 bases at J, leaving 9 bases unmatched. CDR3 length equals 16 residues. Germline V gene lookup returns CDR1 SGHTA and CDR2 FQGNSA. The CDR3 loop reads CASSSPTGRATDTQYF. The CDR3 nucleotides are TGTGCCAGCAGCTCACCGACAGGGCGAGCCACAGATACGCAGTATTTT.

The CDR3 reads CASSHGTPGELFF. Here the CDR3 DNA reads TGTGCCAGCAGCCACGGGACCCCCGGGGAGCTGTTTTTT. J is TRBJ2-2 and V is TRBV14, with D perhaps TRBD1 or TRBD2 (5 bases each). CDR1 is SGHDN, CDR2 FVKESK, per germline. Between the trimmed V and J ends, which lost 3 bases and 6 bases, there was a span of 8 bases. The CDR3 is 13 residues long.

This clonotype showed up many times. The chain is built from TRBV29-1 and TRBJ2-2; D call uncertain. This CDR3 spans 11 amino acids. Trimming stripped 4 bases from V and 6 bases from J, with 6 bases between. The germline gives CDR1 SQVTM, CDR2 ANQGSEA. Here the CDR3 DNA reads TGCAGCGTTGCCGGACCCGGGGAGCTGTTTTTT. Translated: CSVAGPGELFF.

The chain links TRBV5-1 to TRBJ2-7; D possibly corresponds to TRBD2 (6 bases). The CDR3 runs to 14 residues. Germline CDR1 reads SGHRS; CDR2 reads YFSETQ. Trimming removed 8 bases at V and 5 bases at J, with 20 bases between. CDR3 amino acids: CASTPGATSHEQYF. In DNA, the CDR3 is TGCGCCAGTACCCCAGGAGCCACTAGCCACGAGCAGTACTTC.

This clonotype was detected many times. This chain uses TRBV7-9 with TRBJ2-7, with D uncertain. Trimming stripped 3 bases from V and 3 bases from J, with 12 bases between. The CDR3 is 14 amino acids. Germline CDR1 is SEHNR and CDR2 is FQNEAQ (reference sequence). CDR3 DNA: TGTGCCAGCAGCTTGTCTTTCAATCTCTACGAGCAGTACTTC. The encoded protein is CASSLSFNLYEQYF.

In this sample, this clonotype turned up a few times. The V call is TRBV6-2 or TRBV6-3, the J call TRBJ2-7, with TRBD2 as a possible D gene (6 bases). Germline V gene data show CDR1 as MNHEY and CDR2 as SVGEGT. Trimming cost V 8 bases and J 8 bases, with 10 bases left between them. There are 10 residues in the CDR3. The CDR3 loop is CASGTPQQYF. CDR3 nucleotides: TGTGCCAGCGGGACTCCGCAGCAGTACTTC.

This clonotype was detected ten times or more. The chain joins TRBV7-3 to TRBJ2-2; a possible D gene is TRBD1 (5 bases). The V and J ends lost 5 bases and 0 bases respectively, with 10 bases between them. The CDR3 totals 15 residues. Germline CDR1 is SGHTA and CDR2 is FQGTGA. The CDR3 coding sequence is TGTGCCAGCAGCCCGTACAGGACGAACACCGGGGAGCTGTTTTTT. Its protein product is CASSPYRTNTGELFF.

This sequence joins TRBV10-3 and TRBJ2-2, with D possibly TRBD1 on 6 matching bases. V lost 11 bases to trimming and J lost 5 bases, with 21 bases between them. This CDR3 spans 15 amino acids. Germline assignment: CDR1 ENHRY and CDR2 SYGVKD. CDR3 in DNA: TGTGCCGCTAGACTTTCCGGGACAACGACCGGGGAGCTGTTTTTT. Its protein product is CAARLSGTTTGELFF.

This clonotype was seen repeatedly, ten times or more. The J gene is TRBJ2-3, the V gene TRBV10-2; D may be TRBD1 (5 bases). The V and J ends lost 3 bases and 3 bases respectively, with 10 bases between them. The CDR3 has 14 amino acids. The germline CDR1 and CDR2 sequences are WSHSY and SAAADI. The CDR3, as DNA: TGCGCCAGCAGTGAATGGGGCTTTACAGATACGCAGTATTTT. Translated: CASSEWGFTDTQYF.

A few counts support this clonotype. The rearrangement uses TRBV28 and TRBJ2-1, with 7 positions matching TRBD2. Trimming removed 7 bases from V and 6 bases from J; junction bases left unmatched: 12. CDR1 is MDHEN, CDR2 SYDVKM, per germline. CDR3 size: 15 residues. CDR3 nucleotide sequence: TGTGCCAGCAAGTTTGGGAGGGTCTTCTCCAATGAGCAGTTCTTC. Its translation: CASKFGRVFSNEQFF.

V and J are TRBV29-1 and TRBJ2-5; 10 nucleotides match TRBD1. V lost 5 bases and J lost 0; bases outside the gene matches: 3. This CDR3 comprises 14 residues. In germline, CDR1 is SQVTM, CDR2 ANQGSEA. CDR3 bases: TGCAGCGTTCGGACAGGGGGGTACCAAGAGACCCAGTACTTC. Translation: CSVRTGGYQETQYF.

The sample holds a few counts of this clonotype. This sequence joins TRBV12-3 or TRBV12-4 and TRBJ2-2; TRBD2 aligns across 7 bases. V dropped 7 bases and J dropped 0; count of bases not matched to a gene: 5. The CDR3 covers 15 residues. In DNA form, the CDR3 reads TGTGCCAGCAAGGTAGCGGGCGCGAACACCGGGGAGCTGTTTTTT. It translates to CASKVAGANTGELFF.

This chain uses TRBV5-4 with TRBJ2-5, with 11 bases that match TRBD1. Looked up from germline, CDR1 is SGHNT and CDR2 is YYREEE (reference sequence). The CDR3 runs to 16 residues. With 5 bases clipped from V and 5 bases from J, the junction kept 11 bases outside the gene matches. CDR3 sequence (DNA): TGTGCCAGCAGATCCGGGACAGGGGGTTTAGGGGAGACCCAGTACTTC. Its translation is CASRSGTGGLGETQYF.

The chain couples TRBV6-1 to TRBJ2-1; 14 nucleotides agree with TRBD2. The CDR3 runs 15 residues. V shed 6 bases, J shed 8 bases, and the junction held 6 bases outside the gene matches. Germline V gene sequence: CDR1 MNHNS, CDR2 SASEGT. CDR3 loop: CASRSGTSGSYEQFF. The CDR3 nucleotides read TGTGCCAGCAGATCAGGGACTAGCGGGAGTTATGAGCAGTTCTTC.

Many counts were recorded for this clonotype. The CDR3 reads CATSDFGSAYTQYF. CDR3 DNA sequence: TGTGCCACCAGTGATTTCGGTTCTGCATATACGCAGTATTTT. The chain joins TRBV24-1 to TRBJ2-3, with D hard to call. The length of the CDR3 is 14 residues. CDR1 is KGHDR and CDR2 is SFDVKD in the germline V gene. V was shortened by 1 base and J by 7 bases, with 11 bases between the two germline ends.

This clonotype was seen many times. The gene calls are TRBV6-1 and TRBJ2-2, with TRBD1 matching over 12 bases. The germline V gene encodes CDR1 MNHNS and CDR2 SASEGT. The CDR3 runs 14 residues. The J segment lost 6 bases and the V segment lost 10 bases, leaving 6 bases of the junction unmatched. Written as DNA, the CDR3 is TGTGCCACCAGGGACAGGGGGCGATCCGGGGAGCTGTTTTTT. Translation: CATRDRGRSGELFF.

The V gene is TRBV28, the J gene TRBJ2-7; the D call may be TRBD1 or TRBD2 (5 bases each). CDR1 is MDHEN and CDR2 is SYDVKM in the germline V gene. The germline V and J ends were trimmed by 8 bases and 0 bases, with 14 bases remaining between them. The CDR3 sequence is 14 residues long. In nucleotides, the CDR3 is TGTGCCAGCGGAGGACACCCACCCTCCTACGAGCAGTACTTC. Translated, it gives CASGGHPPSYEQYF.

The rearrangement links TRBV4-1 to TRBJ2-3, with D unclear. The CDR3 totals 13 residues. Trimming removed 1 base at V and 0 bases at J, with 2 bases between. CDR1 is MGHRA, CDR2 YSYEKL, per germline. The CDR3 DNA sequence: TGCGCCAGCAGCCAAGCAAGCACAGATACGCAGTATTTT. Its translation: CASSQASTDTQYF.